A single sample gave rise to the 9 T cell receptor beta chains below, sequenced in a study of response to subunit inactivated influenza vaccine. TCRdb called the RT-PCR reads again in MiXCR, with one record for every CDR3 protein. The sample consists of over 150,000 distinct CDR3 sequences, approximately 12% of them appearing once. Sequencing used CD8+ T cells sorted from PBMCs, obtained about 24 months after vaccination. The source of these receptors is a man in his fifties or sixties who received an inactivated influenza vaccine.

This clonotype turned up a few times. The chain employs TRBV29-1 and TRBJ1-5; possible D gene TRBD1, 6 bases. The CDR3 sequence is 14 residues long. Trimming pared 7 bases from V and 6 bases from J, leaving 19 bases between. Germline V gene data show CDR1 as SQVTM and CDR2 as ANQGSEA. The CDR3 coding sequence is TGCAGCGCCCAGGGGCTCGACCGGGTTCAGCCCCAGCATTTT. Translating it yields CSAQGLDRVQPQHF.

This clonotype has more than one count but fewer than ten. The chain has TRBV5-6 and TRBJ2-2; TRBD1 matches 8 bases. CDR1 is SGHDT, CDR2 YYEEEE, per germline. Trimming removed 5 bases from V and 1 base from J; junction bases left unmatched: 4. There are 15 residues in the CDR3. The CDR3 coding sequence is TGTGCCAGCAGACGGGGACAGGAGAACACCGGGGAGCTGTTTTTT. Translated: CASRRGQENTGELFF.

The chain uses TRBV7-6 and TRBJ2-7; D call uncertain. This CDR3 region has 13 residues. Trimming stripped 5 bases from V and 2 bases from J, with 10 bases between. CDR1 and CDR2 (germline): SGHVS, FNYEAQ. This CDR3 reads CASSEDRTYEQYF. CDR3 coding DNA: TGTGCCAGCAGCGAGGACCGAACCTACGAGCAGTACTTC.

The genes are TRBV29-1 and TRBJ2-5; D is tentatively TRBD1 or TRBD2 (5 bases each). The CDR3 loop spans 11 amino acids. V lost 7 bases to trimming and J lost 5 bases, with 11 bases between them. Per the germline V gene, CDR1 is SQVTM and CDR2 is ANQGSEA. CDR3 bases: TGCAGCGCTAGGGACCCGGAGACCCAGTACTTC. This encodes CSARDPETQYF.

This clonotype was seen a handful of times. This rearrangement joins TRBV7-9 to TRBJ2-2; possibly TRBD1 for D (5 bases). Trimming took off 5 bases at V and 4 bases at J, with 14 bases between the two ends. The germline V gene encodes CDR1 SEHNR and CDR2 FQNEAQ (reference sequence). This CDR3 region has 15 residues. CDR3 amino acids: CASSNTAGFTGELFF. The DNA for the CDR3 is TGTGCCAGCAGCAACACGGCAGGGTTCACCGGGGAGCTGTTTTTT. The complete variable domain, with remaining parts taken from reference TRBV7-9 and TRBJ2-2, reads DTGVSQNPRHKITKRGQNVTFRCDPISEHNRLYWYRQTLGQGPEFLTYFQNEAQLEKSRLLSDRFSAERPKGSFSTLEIQRTEQGDSAMYLCASSNTAGFTGELFFGEGSRLTVL.

The chain couples TRBV4-3 to TRBJ2-7, with 12 nucleotides matching TRBD2. Looked up from germline, CDR1 is LGHNA and CDR2 is YSLEER. The V and J ends lost 0 bases and 6 bases, in that order; junction bases with no gene match: 9. The CDR3 length is 17 residues. For the CDR3, the DNA is TGCGCCAGCAGCCAAGATCATCGGACTAGCGGGATAAGCGAGCAGTACTTC. Translation: CASSQDHRTSGISEQYF.

This clonotype was found a few times. This chain connects TRBV13 to TRBJ2-1, with 12 positions matching TRBD2. CDR3 length equals 12 residues. The junction had 5 bases not matched to a gene; V was cut back by 4 bases and J by 16 bases. CDR1 is PRHDT, CDR2 FYEKMQ, per germline (reference sequence). The CDR3 DNA reads as TGTGCCAGCAGCTCTAGGACTAGCGGGACTTTCTTC. This codes for CASSSRTSGTFF.

About this clonotype itself: At one boundary the junction diverges from the germline segment, which might be a read error. CDR3 in amino acids: CARSHSTGALNTEAFF. The CDR3 region has the DNA TGTGCCAGAAGCCACAGCACAGGGGCCTTGAACACTGAAGCTTTCTTT. The V call is TRBV4-2, the J call TRBJ1-1, with TRBD1 matching over 7 bases. Germline CDR1 LGHNA, CDR2 YNFKEQ. The CDR3 has 16 residues.

Here the CDR3 reads CASSSGVMGINEQFF. In DNA, the CDR3 is TGTGCCAGCAGTTCAGGGGTAATGGGAATCAATGAGCAGTTCTTC. The chain employs TRBV27 and TRBJ2-1; D may be TRBD1 (6 bases). This CDR3 comprises 15 residues. Looked up from germline, CDR1 is MNHEY and CDR2 is SMNVEV (reference sequence). V lost 4 bases and J 6 bases, leaving 16 bases between the germline ends.